The next 8 T cell receptor beta chains were all read from a single sample in a study of blood T cell repertoires in COVID-19. TCRdb keeps only in-frame clones here, not all; method: immunoSEQ multiplex PCR. The repertoire holds about 330,000 clones, roughly 86% seen once, with approximately 5% in the top ten. The sequencing sample was made of PBMCs or T cells enriched from blood (not recorded which). These receptors were taken from a woman younger than 45 who had recovered from COVID-19.

J is TRBJ2-7 and V is TRBV6-5; 7 nucleotides line up with TRBD1. Germline-derived CDR1 and CDR2 are MNHEY and SVGAGI. CDR3 length equals 14 residues. Trimming at V came to 4 bases and at J to 5 bases, leaving 8 bases not matched to a gene. The CDR3 DNA reads TGTGCCAGCAGTTCTCAACAGGGGTGGGACGAGCAGTACTTC. Translated, it gives CASSSQQGWDEQYF.

The chain is built from TRBV6-6 and TRBJ2-2, with TRBD1 matching 7 bases. Per the germline V gene, CDR1 is MNHNY and CDR2 is SVGAGI (reference sequence). Trimming removed 6 bases from V and 1 base from J; junction bases left unmatched: 20. The CDR3 covers 20 residues. CDR3 in DNA: TGTGCCAGCAGCCAACGAATTTATCGCAGGACAGGCTTGAACACCGGGGAGCTGTTTTTT. As protein: CASSQRIYRRTGLNTGELFF.

V is TRBV27 and J is TRBJ1-2; tentative D call: TRBD1 (5 bases). Between the trimmed V and J ends, which lost 5 bases and 8 bases, there was a span of 21 bases. Germline V gives CDR1 MNHEY, CDR2 SMNVEV (reference sequence). The CDR3 runs to 15 residues. This CDR3 reads CASSIGPGLTWGYTF. As DNA, the CDR3 is TGTGCCAGCAGTATCGGACCGGGACTAACGTGGGGCTACACCTTC.

This clone came up once. The V gene is TRBV30, the J gene TRBJ1-3; no definite D call. Germline loops: CDR1 GTSNPN, CDR2 SVGIG (reference sequence). The CDR3 contains 14 residues. Deletions cut 7 bases from V and 0 bases from J, with 13 bases between. The CDR3 coding sequence is TGTGCCTTAACAACCGGGATCTCTGGAAACACCATATATTTT. Translated, it gives CALTTGISGNTIYF. Full variable domain (outside the CDR3, taken from reference TRBV30 and TRBJ1-3): SQTIHQWPATLVQPVGSPLSLECTVEGTSNPNLYWYRQAAGRGLQLLFYSVGIGQISSEVPQNLSASRPQDRQFILSSKKLLLSDSGFYLCALTTGISGNTIYFGEGSWLTVV.

The chain carries TRBV10-3 and TRBJ2-2; 7 bases agree with TRBD2. This CDR3 contains 15 residues. V gave up 3 bases and J gave up 3 bases; unmatched junction bases: 4. Germline CDR1 is ENHRY and CDR2 is SYGVKD. CDR3 protein: CAISDGGTYTGELFF. The CDR3 DNA sequence: TGTGCCATCAGTGACGGGGGGACCTACACCGGGGAGCTGTTTTTT.

V and J are TRBV2 and TRBJ2-1; D gene ambiguous. The CDR3 has 11 amino acids. V was clipped by 3 bases and J by 8 bases, with 5 bases between them. Germline-derived CDR1 and CDR2 are SNHLY and FYNNEI. The CDR3: CASSDSDEQFF. DNA of the CDR3: TGTGCCAGCAGTGATTCTGATGAGCAGTTCTTC.

The J gene is TRBJ2-1, the V gene TRBV19, with 8 bases matching TRBD1. V lost 2 bases and J lost 10; bases outside the gene matches: 7. This CDR3 has 14 amino acids. The germline CDR1 and CDR2 sequences are LNHDA and SQIVND (reference sequence). As DNA, the CDR3 is TGTGCCAGTAGTATAACCACAGGGGGACAGGAGCAGTTCTTC. Its protein product is CASSITTGGQEQFF.

The V gene is TRBV30, the J gene TRBJ1-1; D is unclear. Germline V gene sequence: CDR1 GTSNPN, CDR2 SVGIG (reference sequence). The CDR3 extends over 13 amino acids. V lost 4 bases and J lost 1, with 10 bases in between. CDR3 region: CAWMRSGNTEAFF. The CDR3 DNA reads TGTGCCTGGATGCGATCAGGGAACACTGAAGCTTTCTTT.